A selection of T cell receptor beta chains follows, all from one sample in a study of cytomegalovirus exposure and HLA in healthy donors. The table came from immunoSEQ multiplex PCR; TCRdb's copy has only in-frame clones and leaves some out. The top ten hold 1% to 1.5% of the sample, which has more than 110,000 clones, roughly 73% seen once. The specimen sequenced was PBMCs. The receptors were gathered from a woman in her thirties or forties in good health and CMV-seronegative. Both conserved end residues are part of each CDR3. D genes are given only for firm matches. Expanded clones get a size class; other rows say once, few or many, or leave the size out.

d_gene,j_gene,v_gene,abundance,CDR3aa,CDR3nt
.,TRBJ1-1,TRBV5-6,.,CASSFFQGGNTEAFF,TGTGCCAGCAGCTTTTTTCAGGGAGGGAACACTGAAGCTTTCTTT
TRBD1,TRBJ1-6,TRBV13,once,CASSAEQGALYNSPLHF,TGTGCCAGCAGCGCCGAACAGGGGGCCCTTTATAATTCACCCCTCCACTTT
TRBD1,TRBJ1-4,TRBV4-1,.,CASSRGTGVNEKLFF,TGCGCCAGCAGCCGAGGGACAGGGGTGAATGAAAAACTGTTTTTT
TRBD1,TRBJ1-2,TRBV5-4,.,CASSLRQGEYGYTF,TGTGCCAGCAGCTTGAGACAGGGAGAATATGGCTACACCTTC
TRBD1,TRBJ1-1,TRBV5-6,.,CASTDPYHRGRNTEAFF,TGTGCCAGCACCGACCCCTACCACAGGGGGCGGAACACTGAAGCTTTCTTT
.,TRBJ2-5,TRBV6-5,.,CASSYRGGAGETQYF,TGTGCCAGCAGTTACCGTGGGGGGGCCGGAGAGACCCAGTACTTC
.,TRBJ1-4,TRBV5-8,.,CASSVRDSGKLFF,TGTGCCAGCAGCGTCAGGGATTCCGGAAAACTGTTTTTT
TRBD2,TRBJ2-5,TRBV27,.,CASSPDLLAGYQETQYF,TGTGCCAGCAGTCCAGACCTACTAGCGGGATACCAAGAGACCCAGTACTTC
TRBD1,TRBJ1-1,TRBV2,.,CASSEFRGDYTEAFF,TGTGCCAGCAGTGAATTCAGGGGGGATTACACTGAAGCTTTCTTT
.,TRBJ2-5,TRBV5-5,.,CASSAYSQETQYF,TGTGCCAGCAGCGCCTATTCGCAAGAGACCCAGTACTTC
.,TRBJ2-2,TRBV5-4,.,CASSPRGGVSTGELFF,TGTGCCAGCAGCCCCCGGGGTGGGGTCAGCACCGGGGAGCTGTTTTTT
.,TRBJ2-1,TRBV18,.,CASSPYGVGGDEQFF,TGTGCCAGCTCACCTTACGGGGTGGGAGGTGATGAGCAGTTCTTC
TRBD2,TRBJ2-5,TRBV4-2,.,CASSQGTSKETQYF,TGTGCCAGCAGCCAAGGGACTAGCAAAGAGACCCAGTACTTC
.,TRBJ2-1,TRBV7-3,.,CASSLAPSGTRYNEQFF,TGTGCCAGCAGCCTCGCCCCCTCGGGGACTCGCTACAATGAGCAGTTCTTC
.,TRBJ1-1,TRBV7-8,.,CASSLERGNTEAFF,TGTGCCAGCAGCTTAGAACGGGGGAACACTGAAGCTTTCTTT
TRBD1,TRBJ2-3,TRBV2,.,CASSADRSTDTQYF,TGTGCCAGCAGTGCGGACAGGAGCACAGATACGCAGTATTTT
TRBD1,TRBJ1-5,TRBV28,.,CASSVRTGRNQPQHF,TGTGCCAGCAGTGTACGGACAGGCCGCAATCAGCCCCAGCATTTT
TRBD2,TRBJ2-5,TRBV2,.,CASSDRASGGKTQYF,TGTGCCAGCAGCGACAGGGCTAGCGGGGGGAAGACCCAGTACTTC
TRBD1,TRBJ1-4,TRBV6-1,few,CASRQGAGFEKLFF,TGTGCCAGCAGGCAGGGGGCTGGTTTTGAAAAACTGTTTTTT
.,TRBJ1-6,TRBV4-2,.,CASSQEWPGTPLHF,TGTGCCAGCAGCCAAGAGTGGCCCGGGACACCCCTCCACTTT
.,TRBJ1-2,TRBV27,.,CASSPIRGLAIYGYTF,TGTGCCAGCAGTCCCATCAGGGGACTAGCGATCTATGGCTACACCTTC
.,TRBJ2-3,TRBV5-1,.,CASSRGDADTQYF,TGCGCCAGCAGCCGTGGAGATGCAGATACGCAGTATTTT
.,TRBJ2-1,TRBV7-9,.,CASSLVSSYNEQFF,TGTGCCAGCAGCTTAGTGAGCTCCTACAATGAGCAGTTCTTC
.,TRBJ2-7,TRBV5-1,.,CASSPGSGTGYEQYF,TGCGCCAGCAGCCCTGGGAGCGGCACGGGATACGAGCAGTACTTC
.,TRBJ1-1,TRBV6-5,few,CASNQGIEAFF,TGTGCCAGCAATCAGGGAATTGAAGCTTTCTTT
.,TRBJ1-2,TRBV6-5,few,CASLGASGYTF,TGTGCCAGCTTGGGGGCTAGCGGCTACACCTTC